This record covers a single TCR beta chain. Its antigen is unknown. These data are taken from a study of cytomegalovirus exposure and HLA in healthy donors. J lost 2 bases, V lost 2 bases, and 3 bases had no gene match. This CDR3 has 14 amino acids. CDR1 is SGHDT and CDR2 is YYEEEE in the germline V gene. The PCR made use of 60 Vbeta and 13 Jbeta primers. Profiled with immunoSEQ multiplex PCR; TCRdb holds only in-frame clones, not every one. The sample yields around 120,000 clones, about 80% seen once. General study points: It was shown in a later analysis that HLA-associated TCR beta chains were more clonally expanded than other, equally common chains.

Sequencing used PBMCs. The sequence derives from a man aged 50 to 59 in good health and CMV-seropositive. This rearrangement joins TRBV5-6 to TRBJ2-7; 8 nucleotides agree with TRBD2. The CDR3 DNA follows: TGTGCCAGCAGCTTCCGGGGGGGCGCCTACGAGCAGTACTTC. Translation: CASSFRGGAYEQYF.